This TCR beta chain was captured in a study of metastatic and nonmetastatic thyroid tumors. Overall study context: Comparative analysis of repertoires was undertaken across blood and tumor or nodule tissue obtained from malignant and benign thyroid patients. Findings and limits, study-wide: Patients with malignant thyroid tumors reportedly had significantly higher TCR beta diversity than those with benign nodules, in blood and tumor.

In this sample, this clone turned up many times. What it binds is unknown. A much larger clone differs by one base, so this may be a read error. This same CDR3 is encoded by further DNA sequences in the sample. Patients had received no treatment of any kind before thyroid surgery. The authors' processing: It was from CDR3 differences across clinicopathological groups that a distant-metastasis classifier for papillary thyroid cancer was built. TCRdb re-analyzed the PCR reads using MiXCR. TCRdb, not the original authors, processed these V and J calls. The sample holds over 15,000 clones; around 20% are singletons and the top ten take around 12%. Sequencing used tumor tissue. This receptor was identified in a female donor with papillary thyroid cancer or a benign thyroid nodule (not recorded which). Some clones in this sample may be carry-over from other donors' samples.

DNA for the CDR3: TGTGCCAGCAGCTTAATAGGGGAAGGCACTGAAGCTTTCTTT. Protein product: CASSLIGEGTEAFF. The rearrangement links TRBV7-3 to TRBJ1-1, with D tentatively TRBD1 (5 bases). The V end lost 1 base, the J end lost 4 bases, and 10 bases lay between the germline ends. There are 14 residues in the CDR3. CDR1 and CDR2 (germline): SGHTA, FQGTGA.